Below are 32 T cell receptor beta chains sequenced from a single sample in a study of control samples from healthy donors and cancer patients. Assay used: immunoSEQ multiplex PCR; TCRdb lists only in-frame clones, some missing. The sample comprises some 170,000 clones, over 90% of which are singletons, and approximately 1% rests with the top ten. Sequences were obtained from blood. The receptors were gathered from a woman in her thirties in good health.

V gene TRBV4-1 combines with J gene TRBJ2-7; TRBD2 aligns across 8 bases. The CDR3 has 15 amino acids. Germline CDR1 is MGHRA and CDR2 is YSYEKL. The junction had 10 bases not matched to a gene; V was cut back by 5 bases and J by 4 bases. The CDR3 loop reads CASSSTTAGVYEQYF. The CDR3 nucleotides are TGCGCCAGCAGCTCAACAACAGCGGGGGTGTACGAGCAGTACTTC.

V usage is TRBV6-5 and J usage is TRBJ1-1; D perhaps matches TRBD1 (5 bases). CDR1 MNHEY and CDR2 SVGAGI come from the germline V gene. This CDR3 has 13 residues. V was shortened by 6 bases and J by 3 bases, with 11 bases between the two germline ends. DNA for the CDR3: TGTGCCAGCAGCTCTCTACAGGACACTGAAGCTTTCTTT. It yields the protein CASSSLQDTEAFF.

The genes are TRBV24-1 and TRBJ2-1; TRBD1 agrees at 8 bases. Germline CDR1 is KGHDR and CDR2 is SFDVKD. V trimming: 5 bases; J trimming: 2 bases; junction bases outside the gene matches: 4. The CDR3 has 15 amino acids. The DNA for the CDR3 is TGTGCCACCAGTGCCGCAGGGGGCCCCTACAATGAGCAGTTCTTC. Its protein product is CATSAAGGPYNEQFF.

The chain uses TRBV4-1 and TRBJ2-7; 8 bases are a match to TRBD1. Germline loops: CDR1 MGHRA, CDR2 YSYEKL. The CDR3 loop spans 14 amino acids. The J segment lost 1 base and the V segment lost 4 bases, leaving 3 bases of the junction unmatched. The CDR3 loop is CASSLGQGSYEQYF. The CDR3 bases are TGCGCCAGCAGCCTTGGACAGGGATCCTACGAGCAGTACTTC.

The chain uses TRBV13 and TRBJ1-1, with D possibly matching TRBD1 (6 bases). This CDR3 has 16 residues. V lost 5 bases and J 4 bases, leaving 20 bases between the germline ends. Germline values: CDR1 PRHDT, CDR2 FYEKMQ (reference sequence). The CDR3 bases are TGTGCCAGCAGCCCCCCCGGACAGTGGCTAGGCACTGAAGCTTTCTTT. Protein: CASSPPGQWLGTEAFF.

The V and J genes are TRBV14 and TRBJ1-2, with D possibly being TRBD1 (5 bases). CDR1 is SGHDN, CDR2 FVKESK, per germline. This CDR3 is built from 16 residues. V was clipped by 4 bases and J by 3 bases, with 18 bases between them. The CDR3: CASSPPGGGSYYGYTF. In nucleotides, the CDR3 is TGTGCCAGCAGCCCCCCAGGCGGGGGTAGTTACTATGGCTACACCTTC.

The chain has TRBV2 and TRBJ2-7; maybe TRBD1 (6 bases). CDR3 length equals 15 residues. Trimming cost V 7 bases and J 9 bases, with 25 bases left between them. Per germline, CDR1 SNHLY and CDR2 FYNNEI. The CDR3 protein is CASTTGLSSYDGQYF. CDR3 nucleotides: TGTGCCAGCACCACAGGGCTATCATCCTACGACGGGCAGTACTTC. Together with reference TRBV2 and TRBJ2-7, the CDR3 gives the full variable domain: EPEVTQTPSHQVTQMGQEVILRCVPISNHLYFYWYRQILGQKVEFLVSFYNNEISEKSEIFDDQFSVERPDGSNFTLKIRSTKLEDSAMYFCASTTGLSSYDGQYFGPGTRLTVT.

The rearrangement joins TRBV11-2 to TRBJ2-2; 7 nucleotides match TRBD1. This CDR3 has 14 amino acids. CDR1 and CDR2 from the germline V gene are SGHAT and FQNNGV. The V and J ends lost 5 bases and 3 bases, in that order; junction bases with no gene match: 3. The CDR3 DNA sequence: TGTGCCAGCAGCCACGGACAGGACACCGGGGAGCTGTTTTTT. Translation gives CASSHGQDTGELFF.

V gene TRBV6-4 combines with J gene TRBJ2-1; 12 positions agree with TRBD2. J lost 3 bases, V lost 10 bases, and 7 bases had no gene match. The CDR3 spans 15 residues. Germline V lookup: CDR1 MRHNA, CDR2 SNTAGT. The CDR3 nucleotides read TGTGCCACCGGGACTAGCGGGCCCCTCTACAATGAGCAGTTCTTC. It specifies CATGTSGPLYNEQFF.

This clone was observed a single time. The gene calls are TRBV6-1 and TRBJ2-5; 7 nucleotides agree with TRBD2. The CDR3 extends over 14 amino acids. In germline, CDR1 is MNHNS, CDR2 SASEGT. The V gene end was trimmed by 3 bases and the J gene end by 4 bases; junction bases not matched to a gene: 5. CDR3 loop: CASSEGGALETQYF. CDR3 coding DNA: TGTGCCAGCAGTGAGGGAGGGGCTCTAGAGACCCAGTACTTC.

V usage is TRBV4-2 and J usage is TRBJ1-1; D not certain. The germline V gene encodes CDR1 LGHNA and CDR2 YNFKEQ. V was shortened by 0 bases and J by 3 bases, with 14 bases between the two germline ends. This CDR3 is 16 amino acids long. The CDR3 protein is CASSQDMRTSHTEAFF. CDR3 DNA sequence: TGTGCCAGCAGCCAAGATATGAGAACTTCGCACACTGAAGCTTTCTTT.

This CDR3 is CASSSIRTGLAKNIQYF. The CDR3 coding sequence is TGTGCCAGCAGTTCAATTAGGACAGGCCTAGCCAAAAACATTCAGTACTTC. This rearrangement joins TRBV6-2 or TRBV6-3 to TRBJ2-4; 7 bases fit TRBD1. CDR1 and CDR2 from the germline V gene are MNHEY and SVGEGT. The CDR3 runs to 17 residues. V was pared by 4 bases and J by 0 bases, with 9 bases of the junction left unmatched.

This clone was detected only once. Written as DNA, the CDR3 is TGTGCCAGCAGTTACCAGGGCTTGAACACTGAAGCTTTCTTT. Residues: CASSYQGLNTEAFF. The J gene is TRBJ1-1, the V gene TRBV6-5; TRBD1 might be the D (5 bases). Germline assignment: CDR1 MNHEY and CDR2 SVGAGI. V was shortened by 2 bases and J by 0 bases, with 7 bases between the two germline ends. The CDR3 covers 14 residues.

The chain joins TRBV15 to TRBJ1-4, with D unclear. CDR3 length equals 15 residues. Germline assignment: CDR1 LNHNV and CDR2 YYDKDF (reference sequence). V was trimmed by 1 base and J by 7 bases, leaving 13 bases between them. CDR3 region: CATSRVRVVGEKLFF. CDR3 sequence (DNA): TGTGCCACCAGCAGAGTTAGGGTGGTAGGTGAAAAACTGTTTTTT. Combining the CDR3 with reference TRBV15 and TRBJ1-4 gives the whole variable domain DAMVIQNPRYQVTQFGKPVTLSCSQTLNHNVMYWYQQKSSQAPKLLFHYYDKDFNNEADTPDNFQSRRPNTSFCFLDIRSPGLGDTAMYLCATSRVRVVGEKLFFGSGTQLSVL.

The chain links TRBV30 to TRBJ1-1, with D uncertain. The CDR3 contains 13 residues. Deletions cut 2 bases from V and 1 base from J, with 8 bases between. The germline gives CDR1 GTSNPN, CDR2 SVGIG (reference sequence). The CDR3 loop is CAWSRKRNTEAFF. The CDR3 coding sequence is TGTGCCTGGAGTCGTAAGAGGAACACTGAAGCTTTCTTT.

This chain uses TRBV19 with TRBJ1-6, with TRBD1 matching over 9 bases. Trimming took 5 bases from V and 10 from J; bases not matched to a gene: 6. This CDR3 comprises 14 residues. Germline V gives CDR1 LNHDA, CDR2 SQIVND (reference sequence). CDR3 sequence: CASSPGQGLSPLHF. The CDR3 bases are TGTGCCAGTAGTCCGGGACAGGGACTGTCACCCCTCCACTTT. Variable domain in full (rest from reference TRBV19 and TRBJ1-6): DGGITQSPKYLFRKEGQNVTLSCEQNLNHDAMYWYRQDPGQGLRLIYYSQIVNDFQKGDIAEGYSVSREKKESFPLTVTSAQKNPTAFYLCASSPGQGLSPLHFGNGTRLTVT.

The V call is TRBV15, the J call TRBJ1-1, with D unclear. Germline CDR1 and CDR2: LNHNV and YYDKDF (reference sequence). The length of the CDR3 is 13 residues. Trimming pared 4 bases from V and 2 bases from J, leaving 8 bases between. DNA of the CDR3: TGTGCCACCAGCACAGCCTCTAACACTGAAGCTTTCTTT. Protein: CATSTASNTEAFF.

The J gene is TRBJ1-1, the V gene TRBV5-6; TRBD1 is a possible D gene (5 bases). In germline, CDR1 is SGHDT, CDR2 YYEEEE. Trimming took off 6 bases at V and 0 bases at J, with 12 bases between the two ends. This CDR3 has 14 residues. The CDR3 loop is CASTMLGLNTEAFF. CDR3 nucleotides: TGTGCCAGCACGATGCTGGGACTGAACACTGAAGCTTTCTTT.

The chain joins TRBV10-2 to TRBJ2-7, with 8 bases lining up with TRBD2. Germline trimming cut 3 bases from V and 3 bases from J; bases unmatched to any gene: 4. The CDR3 runs to 14 residues. Germline V gives CDR1 WSHSY, CDR2 SAAADI. The DNA for the CDR3 is TGCGCCAGCAGTGAAGGCGGGGGGCTCTACGAGCAGTACTTC. It codes for CASSEGGGLYEQYF.

This chain uses TRBV9 with TRBJ2-7; D remains unclear. The germline CDR1 and CDR2 sequences are SGDLS and YYNGEE. The CDR3 spans 14 residues. Trimming cost V 1 base and J 4 bases, with 12 bases left between them. In DNA, the CDR3 is TGTGCCAGCAGCGTACAAGCAACAGCTTACGAGCAGTACTTC. Its translation: CASSVQATAYEQYF.

The V gene is TRBV6-1, the J gene TRBJ1-6, with unresolved D. V was clipped by 0 bases and J by 9 bases, with 9 bases between them. Germline values: CDR1 MNHNS, CDR2 SASEGT. The CDR3 loop spans 14 amino acids. As DNA, the CDR3 is TGTGCCAGCAGTGAAGCGTCGGGGTCTTCACCCCTCCACTTT. Protein product: CASSEASGSSPLHF.

The chain recombines TRBV19 with TRBJ1-2, with unresolved D. The V and J ends lost 7 bases and 7 bases respectively, with 16 bases between them. Germline V lookup: CDR1 LNHDA, CDR2 SQIVND (reference sequence). The CDR3 is made up of 13 amino acids. The CDR3 bases are TGTGCCAGTATTAACAGCTTCGTCGGTGGCTACACCTTC. Protein: CASINSFVGGYTF. Complete variable domain (other parts from reference TRBV19 and TRBJ1-2): DGGITQSPKYLFRKEGQNVTLSCEQNLNHDAMYWYRQDPGQGLRLIYYSQIVNDFQKGDIAEGYSVSREKKESFPLTVTSAQKNPTAFYLCASINSFVGGYTFGSGTRLTVV.

The gene calls are TRBV19 and TRBJ1-4; the D is unclear. Germline V gene sequence: CDR1 LNHDA, CDR2 SQIVND (reference sequence). Trimming stripped 3 bases from V and 8 bases from J, with 7 bases between. The CDR3 spans 12 residues. CDR3 DNA sequence: TGTGCCAGTAGTATGCCCGACGAAAAACTGTTTTTT. This codes for CASSMPDEKLFF.

This clone has only one observation. This chain links TRBV5-1 with TRBJ1-3; D call uncertain. V was clipped by 0 bases and J by 0 bases, with 10 bases between them. The CDR3 is made up of 16 amino acids. CDR1 is SGHRS and CDR2 is YFSETQ in the germline V gene. CDR3 in amino acids: CASSLDGPFSGNTIYF. CDR3 sequence (DNA): TGCGCCAGCAGCTTGGATGGACCTTTCTCTGGAAACACCATATATTTT.

This rearrangement joins TRBV7-9 to TRBJ1-1; the match to TRBD1 covers 7 bases. The germline V gene has CDR1 SEHNR and CDR2 FQNEAQ (reference sequence). V gave up 5 bases and J gave up 0 bases; unmatched junction bases: 3. CDR3 size: 14 residues. This CDR3 reads CASSKQGLNTEAFF. The CDR3 bases are TGTGCCAGCAGCAAACAGGGGTTGAACACTGAAGCTTTCTTT.

V gene TRBV2 combines with J gene TRBJ2-2; 10 nucleotides agree with TRBD2. Per germline, CDR1 SNHLY and CDR2 FYNNEI. J gave up 6 bases and V 9 bases, and 19 bases lay outside the gene matches. This CDR3 spans 18 amino acids. Written as DNA, the CDR3 is TGTGCCAGTTTTAACGGGCTAGCGGGAGTGATAAGCTCCGGGGAGCTGTTTTTT. It codes for CASFNGLAGVISSGELFF. The whole variable domain, remainder taken from reference TRBV2 and TRBJ2-2, is EPEVTQTPSHQVTQMGQEVILRCVPISNHLYFYWYRQILGQKVEFLVSFYNNEISEKSEIFDDQFSVERPDGSNFTLKIRSTKLEDSAMYFCASFNGLAGVISSGELFFGEGSRLTVL.

V gene TRBV6-5 combines with J gene TRBJ2-7; a possible D gene is TRBD2 (5 bases). The germline gives CDR1 MNHEY, CDR2 SVGAGI. This CDR3 contains 13 residues. The ends were cut back, 0 bases at V and 5 bases at J, with 8 bases in the middle. CDR3 in DNA: TGTGCCAGCAGTTACTCGGCTAGCCACGAGCAGTACTTC. Amino acids: CASSYSASHEQYF.

The rearrangement links TRBV15 to TRBJ1-2, with D possibly TRBD1 on 6 matching bases. V gave up 0 bases and J gave up 5 bases, with 16 bases separating them. Germline V gives CDR1 LNHNV, CDR2 YYDKDF (reference sequence). The CDR3 runs 16 residues. The CDR3 region is CATSRDWSTGRYGYTF. The CDR3 DNA sequence: TGTGCCACCAGCAGAGATTGGAGCACAGGGAGGTATGGCTACACCTTC.

The rearrangement joins TRBV5-1 to TRBJ1-5, with D uncertain. V lost 0 bases, J lost 4 bases, and 5 bases lay in between. The CDR3 length is 13 residues. Germline values: CDR1 SGHRS, CDR2 YFSETQ. The CDR3 loop is CASSLGPNQPQHF. The CDR3 nucleotides read TGCGCCAGCAGCTTGGGGCCTAATCAGCCCCAGCATTTT.

The V gene is TRBV2, the J gene TRBJ2-7, with TRBD1 matching 9 bases. CDR3 length equals 13 residues. The ends lost 6 bases at V and 4 bases at J; junction bases unmatched: 4. CDR1 is SNHLY, CDR2 FYNNEI, per germline. CDR3 amino acids: CASSGQGIYEQYF. The CDR3 nucleotides read TGTGCCAGCAGCGGACAGGGGATTTACGAGCAGTACTTC.

The chain's CDR3 is CASSQGRGVYEQYF. CDR3 bases: TGTGCCAGCAGCCAGGGAAGAGGAGTCTACGAGCAGTACTTC. The V call is TRBV14, the J call TRBJ2-7, with D unresolved. The CDR3 has 14 residues. V shed 3 bases and J shed 3 bases, with 12 bases lying between them. Looked up from germline, CDR1 is SGHDN and CDR2 is FVKESK.

The V and J genes are TRBV19 and TRBJ1-6; D is uncertain. The V end was cut by 1 base, the J end by 9 bases, with 7 bases between. This CDR3 is built from 13 residues. Germline loops: CDR1 LNHDA, CDR2 SQIVND (reference sequence). The CDR3, as DNA: TGTGCCAGTAGTATAGGAGTCCGTTCACCCCTCCACTTT. This translates into CASSIGVRSPLHF.